A single sample gave rise to the 24 T cell receptor beta chains below, sequenced in a study of blood T cell repertoires in COVID-19. Data came from immunoSEQ multiplex PCR; TCRdb stores just in-frame clones and leaves some out. The sample lists over 90,000 clones, more than 80% seen once, with 4% to 6% in the top ten. Material: peripheral blood. The receptors were sampled from an elderly man with COVID-19, enrolled during active disease.

This rearrangement joins TRBV6-5 to TRBJ1-1; D call uncertain. With 0 bases removed from V and 1 base from J, the gap between germline ends came to 6 bases. This CDR3 is built from 14 residues. Per germline, CDR1 MNHEY and CDR2 SVGAGI. CDR3 nucleotide sequence: TGTGCCAGCAGTTACTCTAGAGAGAACACTGAAGCTTTCTTT. Translated: CASSYSRENTEAFF.

This sequence joins TRBV5-1 and TRBJ1-5; 11 bases are a match to TRBD1. The CDR3 length is 14 residues. Germline CDR1 reads SGHRS; CDR2 reads YFSETQ. Trimming took 3 bases from V and 5 from J; bases not matched to a gene: 1. The CDR3 DNA follows: TGCGCCAGCAGCTCGGGACAGGGGGATCAGCCCCAGCATTTT. It translates to CASSSGQGDQPQHF.

This clone came up a few times. This sequence joins TRBV3-1 (or the pseudogene TRBV3-2) and TRBJ2-7; D might be TRBD1 (5 bases). Per germline, CDR1 LGHDT and CDR2 YNNKEL (reference sequence). V lost 4 bases and J 6 bases, leaving 22 bases between the germline ends. This CDR3 contains 16 residues. CDR3 protein: CASSLKGILDQGEQYF. The CDR3 DNA reads as TGTGCCAGCAGCCTTAAAGGAATCTTGGATCAGGGCGAGCAGTACTTC.

This clone has just one count. This rearrangement joins TRBV7-9 to TRBJ2-3, with 10 bases aligning to TRBD1. From germline, CDR1 is SEHNR and CDR2 FQNEAQ (reference sequence). The CDR3 totals 14 residues. Trimming at V came to 8 bases and at J to 7 bases, leaving 9 bases not matched to a gene. The CDR3 spells CASAAGTGVNTQYF. The CDR3 DNA is TGTGCCAGCGCGGCAGGGACAGGGGTAAATACGCAGTATTTT.

The gene calls are TRBV6-5 and TRBJ2-4; D perhaps matches TRBD2 (6 bases). Looked up from germline, CDR1 is MNHEY and CDR2 is SVGAGI. The V end was cut by 0 bases, the J end by 0 bases, with 9 bases between. The CDR3 loop spans 16 amino acids. The CDR3 spells CASSYSRGLAKNIQYF. The CDR3, as DNA: TGTGCCAGCAGTTACTCGAGGGGACTAGCCAAAAACATTCAGTACTTC.

This clone was observed a few times. This sequence joins TRBV7-2 and TRBJ2-7, with D tentatively TRBD2 (6 bases). The CDR3 is 13 amino acids. Per the germline V gene, CDR1 is SGHTA and CDR2 is FQGNSA. The V gene lost 4 bases and the J gene lost 8 bases, with 15 bases spanning the gap. CDR3 residues: CASSYASAGKQYF. The DNA of the CDR3 is TGTGCCAGCAGCTATGCTAGCGCTGGTAAGCAGTACTTC. The variable domain in full, with the rest retrieved from reference TRBV7-2 and TRBJ2-7, is GAGVSQSPSNKVTEKGKDVELRCDPISGHTALYWYRQSLGQGLEFLIYFQGNSAPDKSGLPSDRFSAERTGGSVSTLTIQRTQQEDSAVYLCASSYASAGKQYFGPGTRLTVT.

This clone has just a few counts. The rearrangement links TRBV3-1 (or the pseudogene TRBV3-2) to TRBJ2-7; 7 bases are shared with TRBD1. J gave up 4 bases and V 4 bases, and 7 bases lay outside the gene matches. Per germline, CDR1 LGHDT and CDR2 YNNKEL (reference sequence). The CDR3 covers 14 residues. CDR3 coding DNA: TGTGCCAGCAGCCCGACAGGGATTCGGTACGAGCAGTACTTC. It encodes CASSPTGIRYEQYF.

J is TRBJ1-5 and V is TRBV7-2; no reliable D call. The CDR3 runs 15 residues. Trimming pared 6 bases from V and 4 bases from J, leaving 16 bases between. Germline V gives CDR1 SGHTA, CDR2 FQGNSA. In DNA, the CDR3 is TGTGCCAGCAGTCTAATCCCAAACGCGAATCAGCCCCAGCATTTT. It codes for CASSLIPNANQPQHF.

The rearrangement uses TRBV4-2 and TRBJ2-2, with 9 bases lining up with TRBD2. Trimming cost V 3 bases and J 2 bases; bases outside gene matches: 4. Germline V lookup: CDR1 LGHNA, CDR2 YNFKEQ. The CDR3 contains 16 residues. The CDR3 region is CASSQAGGPNTGELFF. CDR3 DNA sequence: TGTGCCAGCAGCCAGGCGGGGGGGCCAAACACCGGGGAGCTGTTTTTT.

V is TRBV24-1 and J is TRBJ2-3; no firm D call. Germline assignment: CDR1 KGHDR and CDR2 SFDVKD. This CDR3 is built from 16 residues. V was shortened by 4 bases and J by 5 bases, with 18 bases between the two germline ends. This chain's CDR3 is CATSESADRLVDTQYF. The CDR3 bases are TGTGCCACCAGTGAATCTGCTGACCGCCTAGTAGATACGCAGTATTTT.

This clone has only a few counts. CDR3 amino acids: CSVDRAGGNEQFF. CDR3 bases: TGCAGCGTTGACAGGGCCGGGGGGAATGAGCAGTTCTTC. The chain is built from TRBV29-1 and TRBJ2-1; 7 bases match TRBD2. J lost 7 bases, V lost 3 bases, and 6 bases had no gene match. CDR3 size: 13 residues. CDR1 and CDR2 (germline): SQVTM, ANQGSEA.

This chain uses TRBV19 with TRBJ1-1; D possibly corresponds to TRBD1 (5 bases). In germline, CDR1 is LNHDA, CDR2 SQIVND (reference sequence). Trimming took 3 bases from V and 0 from J, leaving 11 bases between them. This CDR3 comprises 15 residues. The CDR3 loop reads CASSISRQLNTEAFF. CDR3 DNA sequence: TGTGCCAGTAGTATTTCGCGACAGCTGAACACTGAAGCTTTCTTT.

This clone was seen only once. The rearrangement uses TRBV27 and TRBJ1-4; tentative D call: TRBD1 (5 bases). This CDR3 region has 14 residues. V shed 3 bases and J shed 8 bases, with 13 bases lying between them. Looked up from germline, CDR1 is MNHEY and CDR2 is SMNVEV (reference sequence). DNA of the CDR3: TGTGCCAGCAGTTTTGGAGGGGCTCGGGAAAAACTGTTTTTT. Protein sequence: CASSFGGAREKLFF.

The chain couples TRBV2 to TRBJ1-5; TRBD1 matches 9 bases. V lost 5 bases and J lost 4; bases outside the gene matches: 3. The CDR3 extends over 14 amino acids. The germline CDR1 and CDR2 sequences are SNHLY and FYNNEI. The CDR3 coding sequence is TGTGCCAGCAGTCTGGGACAGGGTAATCAGCCCCAGCATTTT. Its protein product is CASSLGQGNQPQHF.

The genes are TRBV10-3 and TRBJ2-1; D is uncertain. CDR1 and CDR2 from the germline V gene are ENHRY and SYGVKD. V lost 4 bases to trimming and J lost 4 bases, with 8 bases between them. The CDR3 is 13 residues long. DNA of the CDR3: TGTGCCATCAGTGGCCCTCAGTACAATGAGCAGTTCTTC. Encoded protein: CAISGPQYNEQFF.

The chain employs TRBV9 and TRBJ2-2; 9 positions match TRBD1. Germline CDR1 is SGDLS and CDR2 is YYNGEE. Losses at the gene ends were 1 base for V and 4 bases for J; bases not matched to a gene: 2. The CDR3 consists of 15 residues. The CDR3 protein is CASSVRTGATGELFF. Here the CDR3 DNA reads TGTGCCAGCAGCGTACGGACAGGGGCCACCGGGGAGCTGTTTTTT.

V usage is TRBV5-1 and J usage is TRBJ2-2; TRBD2 is a possible D gene (6 bases). Trimming removed 4 bases at V and 5 bases at J, with 33 bases between. The length of the CDR3 is 21 residues. CDR1 is SGHRS and CDR2 is YFSETQ in the germline V gene. DNA of the CDR3: TGCGCCAGCAGCGGGCACCGCGGGGCGAGGTATGGGGGATTGGGGACCGGGGAGCTGTTTTTT. It codes for CASSGHRGARYGGLGTGELFF.

The genes are TRBV2 and TRBJ2-7, with 11 nucleotides matching TRBD1. This CDR3 comprises 12 residues. J gave up 6 bases and V 6 bases, and 1 base lay outside the gene matches. Per germline, CDR1 SNHLY and CDR2 FYNNEI. The DNA of the CDR3 is TGTGCCAGCAGGGACAGGGGGCCCGAGCAGTACTTC. Protein sequence: CASRDRGPEQYF. Based on the CDR3 plus reference TRBV2 and TRBJ2-7, the full variable domain is EPEVTQTPSHQVTQMGQEVILRCVPISNHLYFYWYRQILGQKVEFLVSFYNNEISEKSEIFDDQFSVERPDGSNFTLKIRSTKLEDSAMYFCASRDRGPEQYFGPGTRLTVT.

The chain is built from TRBV5-8 and TRBJ1-4; 8 bases map to TRBD1. CDR3 length: 14 amino acids. The ends lost 4 bases at V and 7 bases at J; junction bases unmatched: 6. The germline CDR1 and CDR2 sequences are SGHTS and YDEGEE. The CDR3 nucleotides are TGTGCCAGCAGCCGCACAGGGGGTAGTGAAAAACTGTTTTTT. Its translation is CASSRTGGSEKLFF. The whole variable domain, remainder taken from reference TRBV5-8 and TRBJ1-4, is EAGVTQSPTHLIKTRGQQATLRCSPISGHTSVYWYQQALGLGLQFLLWYDEGEERNRGNFPPRFSGRQFPNYSSELNVNALELEDSALYLCASSRTGGSEKLFFGSGTQLSVL.

The chain employs TRBV9 and TRBJ2-3, with 7 bases lining up with TRBD2. This CDR3 has 16 amino acids. The germline V gene has CDR1 SGDLS and CDR2 YYNGEE. V shed 0 bases, J shed 2 bases, and the junction held 6 bases outside the gene matches. This chain's CDR3 is CASSVVGGLPTDTQYF. In nucleotides, the CDR3 is TGTGCCAGCAGCGTAGTTGGGGGACTACCCACAGATACGCAGTATTTT.

In DNA, the CDR3 is TGTGCCAGCAGTTTTCGACTAGCGGGCGAGGGTGAGCAGTTCTTC. It yields the protein CASSFRLAGEGEQFF. The chain is built from TRBV27 and TRBJ2-1; TRBD2 matches 10 bases. From germline, CDR1 is MNHEY and CDR2 SMNVEV (reference sequence). CDR3 length equals 15 residues. The ends lost 3 bases at V and 9 bases at J; junction bases unmatched: 8.

The chain uses TRBV12-5 and TRBJ1-1; 8 bases are a match to TRBD1. The V gene's germline CDR1 is LGHNT and CDR2 FRNRAP. The CDR3 spans 15 residues. J lost 4 bases, V lost 0 bases, and 4 bases had no gene match. The CDR3, as DNA: TGTGCTAGTGGTTTGGTACGTACAGGGGGCACTGAAGCTTTCTTT. Translation gives CASGLVRTGGTEAFF.

This clone occurred a few times. The genes are TRBV2 and TRBJ1-2; no definite D call. Germline V lookup: CDR1 SNHLY, CDR2 FYNNEI. Trimming left V 1 base short and J 3 bases short, with 6 bases between. The CDR3 is made up of 13 amino acids. In DNA form, the CDR3 reads TGTGCCAGCAGTGAAGGCCAGGACTATGGCTACACCTTC. It translates to CASSEGQDYGYTF.

This rearrangement joins TRBV11-2 to TRBJ1-2, with D possibly being TRBD1 (5 bases). The V end lost 4 bases, the J end lost 4 bases, and 10 bases lay between the germline ends. The CDR3 length is 13 residues. Germline CDR1 reads SGHAT; CDR2 reads FQNNGV. The CDR3 sequence: CASSSRGGYGYTF. DNA for the CDR3: TGTGCCAGCAGCTCCCGCGGGGGCTATGGCTACACCTTC.